This T cell receptor (beta chain) came from a study of technical replicates of blood from a few donors. Sequenced by immunoSEQ multiplex PCR; TCRdb stores in-frame clones only, minus some. The sample has about 88,000 clones, 92% seen once; the top ten hold roughly 0.25%. The V segment lost 4 bases and the J segment 3 bases; nucleotides outside the gene matches: 3. The V gene's germline CDR1 is SGHRS and CDR2 YFSETQ. The CDR3 has 15 amino acids. The TCR was taken from a human donor in good health. Sequences were obtained from T cells isolated from PBMCs. The chain couples TRBV5-1 to TRBJ2-5; 13 bases line up with TRBD2. The CDR3: CASSPTSGGKETQYF. Written as DNA, the CDR3 is TGCGCCAGCAGCCCGACTAGCGGGGGGAAAGAGACCCAGTACTTC.